This TCR beta chain was retrieved from a study of technical replicates of blood from several donors (dated by TCRdb to between 2016 and 2019). This clone has a single count. No cognate antigen has been identified for it. No per-base quality is available; no much larger clone lies one base away. Library preparation was by the immunoSEQ multiplex PCR assay. TCRdb re-hosts the immuneACCESS table, in-frame sequences only. Its copies lack some clones; in the studies checked, an unresolved V gene accounts for under half of them, and the cause for the rest is not known. The sample table contains 60,000 to 90,000 clones; only one count was recorded for 95% of them. The ten biggest clones cover roughly 0.24% of the sample. The trim is 4 bases for V and 12 bases for J, with a gap of 16 bases between the germline ends. Spanning cysteine to phenylalanine, the CDR3 consists of 12 amino acids. The CDR3 DNA has 36 bases and is translated from base 1. Per the germline V gene, SGHTS is the CDR1 and YDEGEE is the CDR2.

Sequencing used T cells isolated from PBMCs. In this chain, TRBV5-8 is recombined with TRBJ1-2; the best D guess is TRBD1, with 5 bases matching. The source is a human donor in good health. CDR3 reads: CASSSRGPGDTF. DNA sequence: TGTGCCAGCAGCAGCCGTGGGCCGGGGGACACCTTC.